This paragraph reports one T cell receptor beta chain. Its antigen remains unidentified. This sample was included in a study of CD4+ T cells in melanoma. Produced via immunoSEQ multiplex PCR; TCRdb's table is partial and in-frame only. The sample has 15,000 to 20,000 clones; over 70% are singletons. Study results and limitations: Neoantigen-specific CD4+ T cells in melanoma reportedly had diverse differentiation states. A reported correlation linked neoantigen-specific CD4+ T cells to CD8+, macrophage and B cell function.

Unmatched junction bases numbered 3, after V lost 1 base and J lost 4 bases. CDR3 length: 15 residues. Germline V gene lookup returns CDR1 SGHRS and CDR2 YFSETQ. Sequenced: cells from a culture (not recorded whether cultured in vitro). V and J are TRBV5-1 and TRBJ1-5, with 9 bases that match TRBD1. The origin of this receptor is a human donor with melanoma. In DNA form, the CDR3 reads TGCGCCAGCAGCTTGTCCGGGACAGGGAATCAGCCCCAGCATTTT. It specifies CASSLSGTGNQPQHF. Full variable domain (outside the CDR3, taken from reference TRBV5-1 and TRBJ1-5): KAGVTQTPRYLIKTRGQQVTLSCSPISGHRSVSWYQQTPGQGLQFLFEYFSETQRNKGNFPGRFSGRQFSNSRSEMNVSTLELGDSALYLCASSLSGTGNQPQHFGDGTRLSIL.